This T cell receptor beta chain was obtained from a study of blood T cell repertoires in COVID-19. Study information: Whether acute or convalescent, the COVID-19 samples came from the United States, Italy and Spain. T cells, B-cell-depleted T cells, or PBMCs provided the cDNA or gDNA that served as material.

Original processing methods: Nucleated cell counts were estimated from reference gene primer amplification. Here immunoSEQ multiplex PCR was the method, and the copy in TCRdb shows in-frame clones only, minus some. V, J and clone size reflect that table, while D and trimming were determined from the DNA. The sample includes around 200,000 clones, around 82% of them seen just once. The CDR3 is 15 amino acids. V lost 5 bases and J lost 7, with 17 bases in between. Germline assignment: CDR1 MDHEN and CDR2 SYDVKM. The sequence derives from a woman aged 70-85 years with acute or convalescent COVID-19. Material: peripheral blood. The V call is TRBV28, the J call TRBJ2-2, with D maybe TRBD2 (6 bases). The CDR3 loop reads CASSGGGIAVGELFF. The CDR3 DNA follows: TGTGCCAGCAGTGGAGGCGGGATAGCGGTCGGGGAGCTGTTTTTT.